Listed below are T cell receptor beta chains from one sample, sequenced in a study of cytomegalovirus exposure and HLA in healthy donors. Here immunoSEQ multiplex PCR was the method, and the copy in TCRdb shows in-frame clones only, minus some. The sample yields 150,000 to 200,000 clones, around 84% seen once. The sequenced material came from PBMCs. These receptors all come from a male donor in good health and CMV-seropositive. Each CDR3 is given with its conserved first and last residue. The D gene is left open where the match is weak. Size tells how often a clone was seen (once, few, many) or the class of an expanded clone, and some rows leave it out.

V gene	D gene	clone size	J gene	CDR3 DNA	CDR3 protein
TRBV6-5	NA	NA	TRBJ1-2	TGTGCCAGCAGTTACTCGCCAGGGGAGTCATATGGCTACACCTTC	CASSYSPGESYGYTF
TRBV19	NA	NA	TRBJ1-2	TGTGCCAGTAGTATACCCGGACAGTACTATGGCTACACCTTC	CASSIPGQYYGYTF
TRBV15	TRBD1	NA	TRBJ1-3	TGTGCCACCAGCGATGGGACAGGGACTGGAAACACCATATATTTT	CATSDGTGTGNTIYF
TRBV7-2	NA	NA	TRBJ2-3	TGTGCCAGCAGCCGGTCTCTTCCCACAGATACGCAGTATTTT	CASSRSLPTDTQYF
TRBV28	TRBD1	NA	TRBJ1-5	TGTGCCAGCAGTGGACAGGGTTTTCAGCCCCAGCATTTT	CASSGQGFQPQHF
TRBV5-1	NA	NA	TRBJ1-4	TGCGCCAGCAGCCCCTCATGGGGGGCAACTAATGAAAAACTGTTTTTT	CASSPSWGATNEKLFF
TRBV2	NA	few	TRBJ2-3	TGTGCCAGCAGTGACAGACAGAAGATAGATACGCAGTATTTT	CASSDRQKIDTQYF
TRBV11-2	NA	NA	TRBJ1-5	TGTGCCAGCAGCTTAGCAGGGGGCAATCAGCCCCAGCATTTT	CASSLAGGNQPQHF
TRBV6-6	NA	NA	TRBJ1-6	TGTGCCAGCAGTGACAGATATAATTCACCCCTCCACTTT	CASSDRYNSPLHF
TRBV27	NA	NA	TRBJ1-5	TGTGCCAGCAGTTTATCGTCGGGCGGGCAGCCCCAGCATTTT	CASSLSSGGQPQHF
TRBV28	TRBD2	NA	TRBJ2-3	TGTGCCAGCAGTGCACTAGCGGGATATACGCAGTATTTT	CASSALAGYTQYF
TRBV19	TRBD2	few	TRBJ2-1	TGTGCCAGTAGTACTAGCGGGGGGGCCTACAATGAGCAGTTCTTC	CASSTSGGAYNEQFF
TRBV28	NA	NA	TRBJ1-1	TGTGCCAGCAGCCCCGGACCGGGGAAGTCAGCTTTCTTT	CASSPGPGKSAFF
TRBV2	NA	NA	TRBJ2-1	TGTGCCAGCAGCTACTACAATGAGCAGTTCTTC	CASSYYNEQFF
TRBV13	NA	NA	TRBJ1-1	TGTGCCAGCGTGCGGGCGGGGGTGGACACTGAAGCTTTCTTT	CASVRAGVDTEAFF
TRBV28	TRBD2	NA	TRBJ2-7	TGTGCCAGCAGTACCGGGACTAGACCGACCGAGCAGTACTTC	CASSTGTRPTEQYF
TRBV27	TRBD1	NA	TRBJ1-1	TGTGCCAGCAGTCCCCGGACAGGGTCCTTATTTGGCACTGAAGCTTTCTTT	CASSPRTGSLFGTEAFF
TRBV19	TRBD1	few	TRBJ2-1	TGTGCCAGTAGTACACTAACAGGGGAAGGTGAGCAGTTCTTC	CASSTLTGEGEQFF
TRBV5-1	NA	once	TRBJ2-1	TGCGCCAGCAGCTCAATATCGGGACTGGGTAGGAATGAGCAGTTCTTC	CASSSISGLGRNEQFF
TRBV7-2	NA	NA	TRBJ2-5	TGTGCCAGCAGCCCCCCAACGAGAAAGACCCAGTACTTC	CASSPPTRKTQYF
TRBV7-2	NA	once	TRBJ2-1	TGTGCCAGCAGCCTAACAGGGTACAATGAGCAGTTCTTC	CASSLTGYNEQFF
TRBV18	TRBD1	NA	TRBJ1-2	TGTGCCAGCTCCCTCGGACAGGGGGCGGGGAACTATGGCTACACCTTC	CASSLGQGAGNYGYTF
TRBV18	TRBD1	NA	TRBJ2-1	TGTGCCAGCTCACCTGACAGGGGTAGCTCCTACAATGAGCAGTTCTTC	CASSPDRGSSYNEQFF
TRBV10-2	NA	few	TRBJ2-7	TGCGCCAGCAGTGAGATAGGACAGCGCTACGAGCAGTACTTC	CASSEIGQRYEQYF
TRBV7-7	TRBD2	NA	TRBJ2-1	TGTGCCAGCAGCTTGGGGGGACTACGGGGTTACAATGAGCAGTTCTTC	CASSLGGLRGYNEQFF
TRBV28	NA	NA	TRBJ1-2	TGTGCCAGCAGTCCAGGGACATTTTATGGCTACACCTTC	CASSPGTFYGYTF
TRBV27	NA	NA	TRBJ2-1	TGTGCCAGCAGGGAGATCGTTACGCCAATGGACAATGAGCAGTTCTTC	CASREIVTPMDNEQFF